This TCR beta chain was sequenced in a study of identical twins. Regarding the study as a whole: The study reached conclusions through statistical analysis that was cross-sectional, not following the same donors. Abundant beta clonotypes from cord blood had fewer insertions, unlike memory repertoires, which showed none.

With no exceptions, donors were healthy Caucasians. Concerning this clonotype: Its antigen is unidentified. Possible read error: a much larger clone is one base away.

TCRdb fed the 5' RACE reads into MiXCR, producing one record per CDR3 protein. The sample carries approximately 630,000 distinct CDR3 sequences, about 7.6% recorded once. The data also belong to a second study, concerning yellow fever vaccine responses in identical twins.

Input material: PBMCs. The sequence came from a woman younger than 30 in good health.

CDR3 in DNA: TGCAGTGTTAGAGACCCGAGGGCTGGGTACGAGCAGTACTTC. Amino acids: CSVRDPRAGYEQYF. The chain couples TRBV20-1 to TRBJ2-7, with D possibly TRBD2 on 5 matching bases. The CDR3 covers 14 residues. Germline CDR1 DFQATT, CDR2 SNEGSKA (reference sequence).